These 24 T cell receptor beta chains originate from one sample sequenced in a study of a mutant IDH1 vaccine in newly diagnosed glioma. Produced via immunoSEQ multiplex PCR; TCRdb's table is partial and in-frame only. The repertoire consists of some 120,000 clones, with about four fifths occurring once and the leading ten covering 4.5% to 5.5%. Time point noted: week 11, during vaccination. Each dose of the vaccine consisted of 300 ug of mutant IDH1 20-mer peptide, with topical imiquimod. These receptors have no identified antigens. Sequenced here: PBMCs, sampled from a glioma patient whose treatment included an IDH1 peptide vaccine. The source of these receptors is a man aged 40-49 years with glioma.

This chain joins TRBV6-6 and TRBJ2-1; D ambiguous. The germline V and J ends were trimmed by 8 bases and 0 bases, with 14 bases remaining between them. Looked up from germline, CDR1 is MNHNY and CDR2 is SVGAGI (reference sequence). The CDR3 loop spans 15 amino acids. The chain's CDR3 is CASSPRAHSYNEQFF. The DNA for the CDR3 is TGTGCCAGCTCTCCCCGCGCCCACTCCTACAATGAGCAGTTCTTC.

This chain joins TRBV28 and TRBJ2-7; the match to TRBD1 covers 8 bases. CDR1 and CDR2 (germline): MDHEN, SYDVKM. The J segment lost 6 bases and the V segment lost 7 bases, leaving 11 bases of the junction unmatched. The CDR3 has 14 amino acids. The CDR3: CASIIQGAAGEQYF. The DNA for the CDR3 is TGTGCCAGCATCATCCAGGGGGCGGCTGGCGAGCAGTACTTC.

This chain links TRBV7-6 with TRBJ2-1; no definite D call. Germline CDR1 SGHVS, CDR2 FNYEAQ. V was cut by 2 bases and J by 2 bases, with 10 bases left in between. The CDR3 covers 15 residues. The CDR3: CASSLSKSPYNEQFF. The CDR3 coding sequence is TGTGCCAGCAGCTTATCCAAGAGTCCCTACAATGAGCAGTTCTTC. The entire variable domain, with the rest obtained from reference TRBV7-6 and TRBJ2-1, is as follows: GAGVSQSPRYKVTKRGQDVALRCDPISGHVSLYWYRQALGQGPEFLTYFNYEAQQDKSGLPNDRFSAERPEGSISTLTIQRTEQRDSAMYRCASSLSKSPYNEQFFGPGTRLTVL.

The genes are TRBV5-1 and TRBJ2-5; 10 bases are shared with TRBD2. The V gene's germline CDR1 is SGHRS and CDR2 YFSETQ. J lost 5 bases, V lost 0 bases, and 4 bases had no gene match. This CDR3 is 15 amino acids long. CDR3 DNA sequence: TGCGCCAGCAGCTTGGCAGCGGGGGGGCTGGAGACCCAGTACTTC. The encoded protein is CASSLAAGGLETQYF.

This rearrangement joins TRBV2 to TRBJ2-2; the D is unclear. V was clipped by 4 bases and J by 0 bases, with 6 bases between them. The CDR3 spans 14 residues. The germline CDR1 and CDR2 sequences are SNHLY and FYNNEI. In DNA, the CDR3 is TGTGCCAGCAGTGTGGGGACGAACACCGGGGAGCTGTTTTTT. This encodes CASSVGTNTGELFF.

In regard to this clone: Distinct nucleotide sequences in the sample also encode this CDR3. The gene calls are TRBV9 and TRBJ2-3; D is unclear. The CDR3 spans 13 residues. CDR1 SGDLS and CDR2 YYNGEE come from the germline V gene. Trimming pared 0 bases from V and 0 bases from J, leaving 2 bases between. CDR3 in DNA: TGTGCCAGCAGCGTAGCGAGCACAGATACGCAGTATTTT. It translates to CASSVASTDTQYF.

The CDR3 nucleotides read TGTGCCAGCAGCTTATTCGGAGACACAGATACGCAGTATTTT. It yields the protein CASSLFGDTDTQYF. J is TRBJ2-3 and V is TRBV7-2; no firm D call. Germline CDR1 is SGHTA and CDR2 is FQGNSA. Trimming removed 2 bases from V and 2 bases from J, with 8 bases in between. This CDR3 contains 14 residues.

The chain recombines TRBV5-4 with TRBJ2-7, with TRBD1 matching over 8 bases. The CDR3 sequence is 14 residues long. CDR1 is SGHNT, CDR2 YYREEE, per germline (reference sequence). The trim removed 6 bases at V and 2 bases at J, leaving 7 bases unmatched. The CDR3: CASTNRGSPYEQYF. The CDR3, as DNA: TGTGCCAGCACCAACAGGGGGTCCCCCTACGAGCAGTACTTC.

The DNA for the CDR3 is TGTGCCAGCAGCATCTCCGGGACTAGCGGGGGGGCCGGAGCCTACGAGCAGTACTTC. Residues: CASSISGTSGGAGAYEQYF. The chain combines TRBV9 with TRBJ2-7, with TRBD2 identical over 16 bases. CDR1 is SGDLS and CDR2 is YYNGEE in the germline V gene. V was clipped by 4 bases and J by 2 bases; unmatched bases: 12. The CDR3 covers 19 residues.

The chain uses TRBV7-2 and TRBJ2-7; D not resolved. Germline CDR1 and CDR2: SGHTA and FQGNSA. This CDR3 is 11 amino acids long. V gave up 5 bases and J gave up 2 bases, with 4 bases separating them. The CDR3 DNA sequence: TGTGCCAGCAGCCCTGCCTACGAGCAGTACTTC. It encodes CASSPAYEQYF. Full variable domain (remainder filled in from reference TRBV7-2 and TRBJ2-7): GAGVSQSPSNKVTEKGKDVELRCDPISGHTALYWYRQSLGQGLEFLIYFQGNSAPDKSGLPSDRFSAERTGGSVSTLTIQRTQQEDSAVYLCASSPAYEQYFGPGTRLTVT.

Note on this clone: One junction end disagrees with the germline gene, perhaps due to a read error. The chain has TRBV7-7 and TRBJ1-4; D ambiguous. Germline V CDR1 and CDR2: SSHAT, FNYEAQ (reference sequence). The CDR3 length is 13 residues. CDR3 coding DNA: TGTGCTAGCAGTCGGGGAACTAATGAAAAACTGTTTTTT. Encoded protein: CASSRGTNEKLFF.

V and J are TRBV11-3 and TRBJ2-5; 9 bases line up with TRBD1. J was trimmed by 3 bases and V by 0 bases; bases with no gene match: 11. The germline CDR1 and CDR2 sequences are SGHNT and YENEEA. The CDR3 runs to 18 residues. The CDR3 DNA follows: TGTGCCAGCAGCTTAGAAGCTGGGGACAGGGACGCCAAAGAGACCCAGTACTTC. The encoded protein is CASSLEAGDRDAKETQYF. Combining the CDR3 with reference TRBV11-3 and TRBJ2-5 gives the whole variable domain EAGVVQSPRYKIIEKKQPVAFWCNPISGHNTLYWYLQNLGQGPELLIRYENEEAVDDSQLPKDRFSAERLKGVDSTLKIQPAELGDSAVYLCASSLEAGDRDAKETQYFGPGTRLLVL.

The rearrangement joins TRBV9 to TRBJ2-7; 7 positions match TRBD1. Germline CDR1 SGDLS, CDR2 YYNGEE. The CDR3 has 14 residues. After removal of 3 bases from V and 0 bases from J, the junction contained 3 bases not matched to a gene. In nucleotides, the CDR3 is TGTGCCAGCAGCGAGACAGGGAGCTCCTACGAGCAGTACTTC. Translated, it gives CASSETGSSYEQYF.

This clone turned up a few times. V and J are TRBV10-1 and TRBJ1-2, with D possibly matching TRBD1 (5 bases). Trimming removed 2 bases at V and 8 bases at J, with 12 bases between. The germline gives CDR1 WNHNN, CDR2 SYGVQD (reference sequence). The CDR3 totals 13 residues. The CDR3 is CASSETRGRGYTF. CDR3 bases: TGCGCCAGCAGTGAGACAAGGGGTAGGGGCTACACCTTC.

The rearrangement joins TRBV27 to TRBJ2-5, with D perhaps matching TRBD1 (7 bases). Trimming left V 5 bases short and J 5 bases short, with 18 bases between. Germline V CDR1 and CDR2: MNHEY, SMNVEV (reference sequence). This CDR3 is built from 15 residues. CDR3 residues: CASSPGTRGVETQYF. Written as DNA, the CDR3 is TGTGCCAGCAGTCCCGGGACCAGGGGGGTGGAGACCCAGTACTTC.

Only a few counts were recorded for this clone. The chain employs TRBV4-2 and TRBJ1-1; possibly TRBD1 for D (5 bases). The V gene lost 4 bases and the J gene lost 4 bases, with 16 bases spanning the gap. The CDR3 contains 15 residues. CDR1 is LGHNA, CDR2 YNFKEQ, per germline. Here the CDR3 reads CASSPQEFLGTEAFF. CDR3 sequence (DNA): TGTGCCAGCAGCCCACAGGAGTTCTTGGGCACTGAAGCTTTCTTT.

This sequence joins TRBV10-1 and TRBJ1-2; no definite D call. Germline loops: CDR1 WNHNN, CDR2 SYGVQD (reference sequence). This CDR3 has 13 amino acids. V dropped 3 bases and J dropped 4 bases, with 9 bases sitting between them. This CDR3 reads CASSEWGAYGYTF. CDR3 sequence (DNA): TGCGCCAGCAGTGAATGGGGAGCCTATGGCTACACCTTC.

The V gene is TRBV5-1, the J gene TRBJ2-7; 10 nucleotides line up with TRBD1. The CDR3 length is 15 residues. The V gene's germline CDR1 is SGHRS and CDR2 YFSETQ. V dropped 0 bases and J dropped 5; count of bases not matched to a gene: 5. The CDR3 protein is CASSLEGQGFHEQYF. The CDR3 region has the DNA TGCGCCAGCAGCTTGGAGGGACAGGGGTTCCACGAGCAGTACTTC.

The chain's CDR3 is CASSLDPSGIYGYTF. The DNA for the CDR3 is TGCGCCAGCAGCTTGGACCCAAGCGGGATCTATGGCTACACCTTC. The J gene is TRBJ1-2, the V gene TRBV5-1; no reliable D call. The germline V and J ends were trimmed by 0 bases and 4 bases, with 13 bases remaining between them. This CDR3 comprises 15 residues. Germline V gives CDR1 SGHRS, CDR2 YFSETQ.

The rearrangement uses TRBV5-1 and TRBJ2-4, with a possible D match to TRBD1 (5 bases). CDR3 length: 16 residues. The ends were cut back, 0 bases at V and 0 bases at J, with 10 bases in the middle. Germline V gene lookup returns CDR1 SGHRS and CDR2 YFSETQ. The CDR3 region has the DNA TGCGCCAGCAGCTTGGGGTCAGGGCAAGCCAAAAACATTCAGTACTTC. Amino acid sequence: CASSLGSGQAKNIQYF.

This clone was recorded many times. This rearrangement joins TRBV19 to TRBJ2-4; tentative D call: TRBD2 (6 bases). The CDR3 is made up of 15 amino acids. Germline V gene lookup returns CDR1 LNHDA and CDR2 SQIVND (reference sequence). Trimming shortened V by 3 bases and J by 7 bases, and 16 bases separated the two germline ends. The CDR3 is CASSMDLGSGNIQYF. As DNA, the CDR3 is TGTGCCAGTAGTATGGATTTGGGTAGCGGCAACATTCAGTACTTC.

This clone came up a few times. The rearrangement uses TRBV11-2 and TRBJ2-7; D gene unclear. V was clipped by 4 bases and J by 0 bases, with 1 base between them. Germline CDR1 SGHAT, CDR2 FQNNGV. The CDR3 extends over 11 amino acids. CDR3 bases: TGTGCCAGCAGCTACTCCTACGAGCAGTACTTC. This gives the protein CASSYSYEQYF.

This chain joins TRBV14 and TRBJ2-5; D is possibly TRBD1 (6 bases). Trimming took 4 bases from V and 5 from J, leaving 11 bases between them. Germline loops: CDR1 SGHDN, CDR2 FVKESK. CDR3 length equals 13 residues. The DNA of the CDR3 is TGTGCCAGCAGCCGGGGGCCTCAGGAGACCCAGTACTTC. Protein product: CASSRGPQETQYF.

CDR3 nucleotide sequence: TGTGCCAGCAGCCAGGACGGGACTAGCGGGAGTGAGCAGTTCTTC. Translated: CASSQDGTSGSEQFF. This chain joins TRBV4-2 and TRBJ2-1; 14 bases map to TRBD2. The CDR3 runs to 15 residues. J was trimmed by 9 bases and V by 3 bases; bases with no gene match: 4. Germline CDR1 LGHNA, CDR2 YNFKEQ.